This T cell receptor (beta chain) was observed in a study of blood T cell repertoires in COVID-19. Background on the study: COVID-19 samples from acute and convalescent phases originated in the United States, Italy and Spain. T cells, B-cell-depleted T cells, or PBMCs supplied cDNA or gDNA.

As processed by the authors: Reference gene primers were amplified, and this amplification served to estimate nucleated cell counts. Data came from immunoSEQ multiplex PCR; TCRdb stores just in-frame clones and leaves some out. V and J calls and clone size come straight from that table; D and trimming were deduced from the DNA. This sample has over 120,000 clones, with 75% to 80% found just once. CDR3 length: 13 amino acids. Germline V gives CDR1 SGHTA, CDR2 FQGNSA. V shed 0 bases and J shed 6 bases, with 5 bases lying between them. Sequencing input: peripheral blood. The chain links TRBV7-2 to TRBJ2-2; no clear D gene. The TCR originated in a woman aged 50 to 60 with active or convalescent COVID-19. CDR3 sequence: CASSLAFSGELFF. The CDR3 DNA reads TGTGCCAGCAGCTTAGCGTTCTCCGGGGAGCTGTTTTTT.